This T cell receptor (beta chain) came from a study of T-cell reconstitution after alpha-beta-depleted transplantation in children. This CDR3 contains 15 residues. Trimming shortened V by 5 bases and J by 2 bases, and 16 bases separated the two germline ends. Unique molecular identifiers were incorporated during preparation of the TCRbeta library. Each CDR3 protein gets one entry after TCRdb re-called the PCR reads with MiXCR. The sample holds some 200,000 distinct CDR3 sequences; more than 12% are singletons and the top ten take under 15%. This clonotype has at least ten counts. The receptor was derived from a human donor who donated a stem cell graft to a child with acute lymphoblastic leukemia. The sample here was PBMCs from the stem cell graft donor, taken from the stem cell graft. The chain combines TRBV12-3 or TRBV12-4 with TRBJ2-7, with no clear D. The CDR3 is CASSATRAPPYEQYF. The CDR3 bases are TGTGCCAGCAGTGCGACAAGGGCCCCACCCTACGAGCAGTACTTC.